This TCR beta chain was observed in a study of STAT5B mutations in CD4+ large granular lymphocyte leukemia. Controls came from buffy coats of healthy blood donors. Study-level results: Without putative leukemic clones, patient CD4-sorted repertoires remained more clonal than healthy CD4+ repertoires. Compared with healthy controls (2/35), patient top clones favored TRBV06 (8/27).

In the authors' methods: Productive clonotypes were detectable down to 2.59 x 10-5 frequency. Some clones are missing from TCRdb's copy, which holds only in-frame ones; the method was immunoSEQ multiplex PCR. V, J and clone size derive from that table, while D and trimming were established from the DNA sequence. The sample includes about 30,000 clones, more than 65% of them seen just once. As to this clone: Its specificity is not known.

This CDR3 is built from 13 residues. Germline CDR1 reads MNHEY; CDR2 reads SMNVEV (reference sequence). V was shortened by 8 bases and J by 7 bases, with 16 bases between the two germline ends. Sequenced sample: CD4+ T cells from blood buffy coats. This clonotype originated in a human donor in good health. The V call is TRBV27, the J call TRBJ2-3; TRBD2 might be the D (6 bases). The CDR3 region has the DNA TGTGCCAGCCGGCGGACTAACGACTATACGCAGTATTTT. This translates into CASRRTNDYTQYF.